The rows below give T cell receptor beta chains drawn from one sample of a study of early T cells in non-severe SARS-CoV-2 infection. TCRdb reprocessed the 5' RACE reads with MiXCR, giving one entry per CDR3 protein. The sample contains over 50,000 distinct CDR3 sequences, less than 14% of which appear only once. The sample consisted of whole blood. These receptors all stem from an adult who was a healthcare worker with PCR-confirmed SARS-CoV-2 infection or an uninfected control (not recorded which). Both conserved end residues are part of each CDR3. A D gene is named only where the DNA matches it firmly. For some rows the clone size is stated as once, few or many, or as a class when expanded; others skip it.

V gene	clone size	J gene	D gene	CDR3 protein	CDR3 DNA
TRBV5-1	NA	TRBJ1-2	NA	CASSLVSGEAYGYTF	TGCGCCAGCAGCTTGGTGTCGGGAGAGGCCTATGGCTACACCTTC
TRBV12-3/TRBV12-4	NA	TRBJ2-1	NA	CASSLEQTLGNEQFF	TGTGCCAGCAGTTTAGAACAGACCCTGGGGAATGAGCAGTTCTTC
TRBV20-1	few	TRBJ2-5	TRBD1	CSARTGKAQETQYF	TGCAGTGCTAGGACAGGGAAGGCGCAAGAGACCCAGTACTTC
TRBV6-4	many	TRBJ1-5	NA	CASFRPGYQPQHF	TGTGCCAGCTTCCGACCTGGGTATCAGCCCCAGCATTTT
TRBV15	few	TRBJ2-2	NA	CATSRGGTTGELFF	TGTGCCACCAGCAGAGGGGGAACCACCGGGGAGCTGTTTTTT
TRBV6-5	few	TRBJ1-5	NA	CASSYRPNQPQHF	TGTGCCAGCAGTTACAGGCCCAATCAGCCCCAGCATTTT
TRBV20-1	NA	TRBJ2-2	TRBD2	CSARDRASGGTFYTGELFF	TGCAGTGCTAGAGATCGGGCTAGCGGGGGGACGTTCTACACCGGGGAGCTGTTTTTT
TRBV20-1	few	TRBJ2-5	NA	CSAFRRGRETQYF	TGCAGTGCTTTTAGGCGGGGGCGAGAGACCCAGTACTTC
TRBV6-6	few	TRBJ1-4	TRBD1	CASSRQGNEKLFF	TGTGCCAGCAGCCGACAGGGGAATGAAAAACTGTTTTTT
TRBV20-1	few	TRBJ1-2	NA	CSARDVATLLPNYGYTF	TGCAGTGCTAGAGATGTGGCTACCTTGCTTCCTAACTATGGCTACACCTTC
TRBV6-5	NA	TRBJ1-1	NA	CASSSRVYTEAFF	TGTGCCAGCAGTTCGAGGGTCTACACTGAAGCTTTCTTT
TRBV20-1	many	TRBJ2-3	NA	CSARRGTDTQYF	TGCAGTGCTAGAAGGGGAACAGATACGCAGTATTTT
TRBV6-5	NA	TRBJ2-5	NA	CASSPHVRETQYF	TGTGCCAGCAGCCCCCACGTGCGAGAGACCCAGTACTTC
TRBV19	many	TRBJ2-3	NA	CASGVAITSTDTQYF	TGTGCCAGTGGGGTGGCGATTACTAGCACAGATACGCAGTATTTT
TRBV19	many	TRBJ2-3	NA	CASSIEVMARDTQYF	TGTGCCAGTAGTATAGAGGTTATGGCGCGCGATACGCAGTATTTT
TRBV29-1	many	TRBJ2-3	NA	CSVEDSQTDTQYF	TGCAGCGTTGAAGATTCCCAGACAGATACGCAGTATTTT
TRBV12-3/TRBV12-4	NA	TRBJ2-2	NA	CASNPGRTGELFF	TGTGCCAGTAACCCAGGGAGAACCGGGGAGCTGTTTTTT
TRBV6-1	many	TRBJ2-5	TRBD2	CASRSGGRGETQYF	TGTGCCAGCAGGTCGGGGGGAAGAGGGGAGACCCAGTACTTC
TRBV6-5	many	TRBJ1-6	NA	CASSPPGRTASPLHF	TGTGCCAGCAGCCCCCCCGGCAGAACCGCTTCACCCCTCCACTTT
TRBV7-7	many	TRBJ2-2	TRBD2	CASSRSRVAGNTGELFF	TGTGCTAGCAGCCGTTCCCGAGTAGCGGGGAACACCGGGGAGCTGTTTTTT
TRBV11-2	many	TRBJ1-6	NA	CASSPPGTSSPLHF	TGTGCCAGCAGCCCCCCCGGGACGTCTTCACCCCTCCACTTT
TRBV9	NA	TRBJ2-2	NA	CASSTTGRNTGELFF	TGTGCCAGCAGTACCACCGGGAGAAACACCGGGGAGCTGTTTTTT
TRBV7-2	many	TRBJ2-5	NA	CASRIGAFEGETQYF	TGTGCCAGCAGGATAGGGGCCTTCGAGGGTGAGACCCAGTACTTC
TRBV20-1	many	TRBJ2-2	NA	CSARDGVRNTGELFF	TGCAGTGCTAGAGATGGGGTCAGAAACACCGGGGAGCTGTTTTTT
TRBV6-4	few	TRBJ2-1	NA	CASSDSVGAGYNEQFF	TGTGCCAGCAGTGACTCGGTGGGGGCAGGTTACAATGAGCAGTTCTTC
TRBV29-1	many	TRBJ2-6	NA	CSVRKEGLSGANVLTF	TGCAGCGTTCGGAAAGAGGGCCTCTCTGGGGCCAACGTCCTGACTTTC
TRBV18	many	TRBJ1-5	TRBD1	CASSQDSGTGNQPQHF	TGTGCCAGCTCACAAGACTCCGGGACAGGGAATCAGCCCCAGCATTTT
TRBV7-2	once	TRBJ2-1	NA	CASSLVAGRQFF	TGTGCCAGCAGCTTAGTGGCGGGTCGGCAGTTCTTC
TRBV30	few	TRBJ1-1	NA	CAWSVFQAKNTEAFF	TGTGCCTGGAGTGTATTTCAGGCTAAGAACACTGAAGCTTTCTTT
TRBV7-9	NA	TRBJ2-7	NA	CASRRKDHEQYF	TGTGCCAGCAGACGCAAGGACCACGAGCAGTACTTC
TRBV6-6	few	TRBJ2-1	TRBD2	CASSPSGGSGNEQFF	TGTGCCAGCAGCCCTAGCGGGGGCTCCGGCAATGAGCAGTTCTTC
TRBV6-2/TRBV6-3	NA	TRBJ1-1	NA	CASSYLGGFFGAFF	TGTGCCAGCAGTTACCTAGGAGGATTTTTTGGAGCTTTCTTT
TRBV15	few	TRBJ2-6	NA	CATSRDASGANVLTF	TGTGCCACCAGCAGAGATGCTTCTGGGGCCAACGTCCTGACTTTC
TRBV7-6	many	TRBJ2-1	TRBD2	CASSLRGRDNEQFF	TGTGCCAGCAGCTTACGCGGGAGAGACAATGAGCAGTTCTTC
TRBV6-5	many	TRBJ2-1	TRBD1	CASSYQGQDYNEQFF	TGTGCCAGCAGTTATCAGGGACAGGACTACAATGAGCAGTTCTTC
TRBV5-1	many	TRBJ1-2	NA	CASSWAGGYGYTF	TGCGCCAGCAGCTGGGCGGGAGGCTATGGCTACACCTTC
TRBV7-9	many	TRBJ1-4	NA	CASSFAQPGRNNEKLFF	TGTGCCAGCAGCTTCGCCCAACCGGGACGGAATAATGAAAAACTGTTTTTT
TRBV10-2	many	TRBJ2-5	NA	CASSEVDLRETQYF	TGCGCCAGCAGTGAAGTAGATTTACGAGAGACCCAGTACTTC
TRBV5-6	many	TRBJ1-2	TRBD1	CASSLGNRQGKKDGYTF	TGTGCCAGCAGCTTGGGGAACAGACAGGGGAAGAAGGATGGCTACACCTTC
TRBV30	NA	TRBJ2-3	TRBD2	CAWTSGVSTDTQYF	TGTGCCTGGACTAGCGGGGTTAGCACAGATACGCAGTATTTT
TRBV11-2	many	TRBJ2-3	NA	CASSLAGRLDRTDTQYF	TGTGCCAGCAGCTTAGCCGGGAGACTCGACCGCACAGATACGCAGTATTTT
TRBV20-1	many	TRBJ2-5	TRBD1	CSARTGQVQETQYF	TGCAGTGCCCGGACGGGACAGGTTCAAGAGACCCAGTACTTC
TRBV7-9	NA	TRBJ1-2	TRBD1	CASSHAQGQRLNYGYTF	TGTGCCAGCAGCCACGCCCAGGGACAGCGCCTTAACTATGGCTACACCTTC
TRBV6-5	many	TRBJ2-7	NA	CASRTGNSEQYF	TGTGCCAGCAGGACAGGTAACAGCGAGCAGTACTTC
TRBV5-1	many	TRBJ1-2	NA	CASSLGLGAGDLNYGYTF	TGCGCCAGCAGCTTAGGTTTAGGAGCAGGGGATCTTAACTATGGCTACACCTTC
TRBV11-2	many	TRBJ2-3	NA	CASSFAREMEYF	TGTGCCAGCAGCTTTGCGAGAGAGATGGAGTATTTT
TRBV5-4	few	TRBJ2-5	NA	CASRGGGTGQQETQYF	TGTGCCAGCAGAGGGGGAGGGACGGGACAGCAAGAGACCCAGTACTTC
TRBV20-1	many	TRBJ2-7	NA	CSARPGASAHEQYF	TGCAGTGCTAGACCCGGGGCCTCGGCCCACGAGCAGTACTTC